A single T cell receptor beta chain is shown here with its context. TCR beta cDNA was reverse-transcribed from approximately 0.45 ug of total RNA. The reaction used a constant-region primer and ProtoScript II reverse transcriptase. Three-round nested multiplex PCR performed with slightly modified ARM-PCR produced the TCR beta libraries. Forward primers for TRBV1-TRBV30 and a C-beta reverse primer served the first two PCR rounds, at about 9 cycles each. TCRdb fed the multiplex PCR reads into MiXCR, producing one record per CDR3 protein. The sample holds around 330,000 distinct CDR3 sequences, 60% to 80% seen once. The sample comes from a study of tumor-infiltrating lymphocytes in primary liver carcinoma. Study at large: Yields of productive TCRbeta reads ranged from roughly 3.5 to 7.5 million per sample and were similar across tissue types.

There are 15 residues in the CDR3. Germline V lookup: CDR1 SEHNR, CDR2 FQNEAQ (reference sequence). V shed 5 bases and J shed 5 bases, with 18 bases lying between them. Blood RNA came from unsorted whole blood; germline DNA was also extracted. Those patients suffered from chronic HBV infection and were treatment-naive. The source is a man aged 40-50 years with primary liver carcinoma and hepatitis B virus infection. V usage is TRBV7-9 and J usage is TRBJ1-1, with no clear D. The sequencing sample was made of peripheral blood. CDR3 region: CASSPGERRWTEAFF. The CDR3 nucleotides are TGTGCCAGCAGCCCTGGGGAGAGGCGTTGGACTGAAGCTTTCTTT.